A selection of T cell receptor beta chains follows, all from one sample in a study of blood T cell repertoires in COVID-19. Clones were read by immunoSEQ multiplex PCR, and TCRdb kept only the in-frame ones, dropping some. Counted here are 91,000 or so clones, roughly 84% occurring once; the ten biggest clones make up approximately 12%. Sequencing was performed on peripheral blood. The receptors stem from a woman aged 60-70 years in a cohort sampled during active or convalescent COVID-19. The CDR3 runs from the conserved cysteine through the conserved F or W. Fields, in order: clone size, D gene, V gene, J gene, CDR3 protein, CDR3 DNA. The D gene is left open where the match is weak. Only part of the rows carry a size: once, few, many, or a class if the clone is expanded.

few	NA	TRBV12-3/TRBV12-4	TRBJ1-1	CASSSEMSTEAFF	TGTGCCAGCAGCTCCGAGATGAGCACTGAAGCTTTCTTT
NA	NA	TRBV19	TRBJ2-6	CASSLTAGSGANVLTF	TGTGCCAGTAGCCTTACCGCGGGATCTGGGGCCAACGTCCTGACTTTC
NA	TRBD1	TRBV5-1	TRBJ2-7	CASSLETGGVYEQYF	TGCGCCAGCAGCTTAGAGACAGGGGGCGTCTACGAGCAGTACTTC
NA	TRBD1	TRBV4-2	TRBJ2-7	CASSQGGGLLPSSYEQYF	TGTGCCAGCAGCCAAGGAGGGGGCCTCCTCCCCAGCTCCTACGAGCAGTACTTC
NA	NA	TRBV11-1	TRBJ1-1	CASSFRNTEAFF	TGTGCCAGCAGCTTCCGGAACACTGAAGCTTTCTTT
once	TRBD1	TRBV5-1	TRBJ2-7	CASSLGDRISFSYEQYF	TGCGCCAGCAGCTTGGGGGACAGGATCTCTTTCTCCTACGAGCAGTACTTC
NA	NA	TRBV30	TRBJ1-5	CAWGEGVGQPQHF	TGTGCCTGGGGGGAAGGAGTGGGTCAGCCCCAGCATTTT
NA	NA	TRBV7-3	TRBJ1-6	CASSSGADSPLHF	TGTGCCAGCAGCTCAGGGGCGGATTCACCCCTCCACTTT
NA	TRBD2	TRBV5-1	TRBJ2-1	CASSLARLAGGYNEQFF	TGCGCCAGCAGCTTGGCCAGGCTGGCGGGGGGGTACAATGAGCAGTTCTTC
NA	NA	TRBV7-8	TRBJ2-5	CASSLMREETQYF	TGTGCCAGCAGCTTAATGAGGGAGGAGACCCAGTACTTC
NA	NA	TRBV18	TRBJ1-1	CASSPQGGTEAFF	TGTGCCAGCTCACCTCAGGGTGGCACTGAAGCTTTCTTT
NA	TRBD1	TRBV12-3/TRBV12-4	TRBJ2-7	CASSRQGAFEQYF	TGTGCCAGCAGCCGACAGGGGGCGTTCGAGCAGTACTTC
once	NA	TRBV13	TRBJ2-2	CASSFGGGSNTGELFF	TGTGCCAGCAGCTTTGGTGGGGGCAGTAACACCGGGGAGCTGTTTTTT
NA	TRBD1	TRBV2	TRBJ1-1	CASTQEGAREAFF	TGTGCCAGCACACAGGAGGGGGCGCGGGAAGCTTTCTTT
NA	NA	TRBV14	TRBJ1-1	CASSQGRGGVTEAFF	TGTGCCAGCAGCCAAGGACGGGGGGGAGTCACTGAAGCTTTCTTT
NA	TRBD1	TRBV5-1	TRBJ1-2	CASSAGQGEGGYTF	TGCGCCAGCAGCGCCGGACAGGGGGAAGGTGGCTACACCTTC
NA	NA	TRBV28	TRBJ2-7	CASSLWGARMTYEQYF	TGTGCCAGCAGTTTATGGGGGGCTCGAATGACCTACGAGCAGTACTTC
NA	NA	TRBV29-1	TRBJ1-3	CSVAGPGNTIYF	TGCAGCGTTGCAGGGCCCGGAAACACCATATATTTT
few	TRBD1	TRBV14	TRBJ1-4	CASSHSGGKLFF	TGTGCCAGCAGCCACTCAGGGGGAAAACTGTTTTTT
NA	NA	TRBV27	TRBJ1-1	CASRRSTEAFF	TGTGCCAGCAGGCGGAGCACTGAAGCTTTCTTT
few	TRBD1	TRBV7-2	TRBJ2-3	CASSLKTGGTDTQYF	TGTGCCAGCAGCTTGAAAACAGGGGGCACAGATACGCAGTATTTT
NA	NA	TRBV19	TRBJ2-3	CASSMQGTDTQYF	TGTGCCAGTAGTATGCAGGGAACAGATACGCAGTATTTT
NA	TRBD1	TRBV7-2	TRBJ2-1	CASSRDRAYNEQFF	TGTGCCAGCAGCCGCGACAGGGCGTACAATGAGCAGTTCTTC
NA	NA	TRBV7-7	TRBJ1-4	CASSSGIATNEKLFF	TGTGCTAGCAGCTCAGGGATTGCAACTAATGAAAAACTGTTTTTT
NA	NA	TRBV25-1	TRBJ1-1	CASSVTGMNTEAFF	TGTGCCAGCAGTGTTACAGGGATGAACACTGAAGCTTTCTTT
few	NA	TRBV7-3	TRBJ2-3	CASSQGLTDTQYF	TGTGCCAGCAGCCAGGGACTGACAGATACGCAGTATTTT
NA	NA	TRBV18	TRBJ1-6	CASSPPNRNSPLHF	TGTGCCAGCTCACCACCTAACAGAAATTCACCCCTCCACTTT
NA	NA	TRBV15	TRBJ1-3	CATSRDRVSGNTIYF	TGTGCCACCAGCAGAGATCGGGTCTCTGGAAACACCATATATTTT
few	TRBD1	TRBV7-7	TRBJ1-3	CASSLRTGFGNTIYF	TGTGCTAGCAGCCTCCGGACAGGTTTTGGAAACACCATATATTTT
NA	TRBD1	TRBV19	TRBJ1-2	CASSRRDRDLYGYTF	TGTGCCAGTAGTCGCAGGGACAGGGATTTATATGGCTACACCTTC
NA	NA	TRBV9	TRBJ1-1	CASSVLPGGNTEAFF	TGTGCCAGCAGCGTGCTCCCGGGGGGGAACACTGAAGCTTTCTTT
NA	TRBD1	TRBV2	TRBJ1-1	CASRGIQGAGTEAFF	TGTGCCAGCAGGGGGATACAGGGGGCGGGCACTGAAGCTTTCTTT
NA	NA	TRBV28	TRBJ2-7	CASSPMASGTYEQYF	TGTGCCAGCAGTCCTATGGCGTCAGGGACCTACGAGCAGTACTTC
once	NA	TRBV4-1	TRBJ1-1	CASSQDRSGHYTIWF	TGCGCCAGCAGCCAAGACCGATCCGGACACTATACTATCTGGTTT
NA	NA	TRBV9	TRBJ2-5	CASSVAAGGETQYF	TGTGCCAGCAGCGTAGCGGCTGGAGGAGAGACCCAGTACTTC
few	TRBD1	TRBV5-4	TRBJ2-2	CASRHRQGMAALGGELFF	TGTGCCAGCAGGCATAGACAGGGGATGGCGGCGCTCGGGGGGGAGCTGTTTTTT
NA	TRBD2	TRBV9	TRBJ2-5	CASSGGGNQQETQYF	TGTGCCAGCAGCGGCGGGGGAAATCAGCAAGAGACCCAGTACTTC
NA	NA	TRBV5-1	TRBJ2-7	CASSLVGDLSEQYF	TGCGCCAGCAGCTTGGTAGGGGACTTGAGCGAGCAGTACTTC
NA	TRBD2	TRBV28	TRBJ2-7	CASSRPGLAMREQYF	TGTGCCAGCAGCCGCCCGGGACTAGCGATGAGAGAGCAGTACTTC
few	NA	TRBV11-2	TRBJ1-2	CASSPRGGYTF	TGTGCCAGCAGCCCGCGGGGCGGCTACACCTTC
NA	TRBD1	TRBV28	TRBJ2-7	CASRSGQDYEQYF	TGTGCCAGCAGGTCCGGACAGGACTACGAGCAGTACTTC
NA	TRBD1	TRBV5-1	TRBJ1-2	CASSSTGVYGYTF	TGCGCCAGCAGCTCAACAGGGGTGTATGGCTACACCTTC
NA	TRBD2	TRBV28	TRBJ2-1	CAISNPGTSGEQFF	TGTGCCATTTCGAACCCCGGGACTAGCGGGGAGCAGTTCTTC
NA	TRBD1	TRBV4-1	TRBJ2-1	CASSQGPQGAIYNEQFF	TGCGCCAGCAGCCAAGGGCCCCAGGGGGCCATCTACAATGAGCAGTTCTTC
NA	TRBD1	TRBV2	TRBJ2-7	CASSLDRGAYEQYF	TGTGCCAGCAGTTTGGACAGGGGGGCGTACGAGCAGTACTTC
NA	NA	TRBV27	TRBJ1-6	CASSGADSPLHF	TGTGCCAGCAGTGGGGCAGATTCACCCCTCCACTTT
once	NA	TRBV30	TRBJ1-3	CAWSVPRTGNRGNTIYF	TGTGCCTGGAGTGTACCCCGCACAGGGAATCGGGGAAACACCATATATTTT
NA	TRBD1	TRBV10-3	TRBJ2-5	CAISASTGTGDLQETQYF	TGTGCCATCAGTGCTAGTACCGGGACAGGGGACCTCCAAGAGACCCAGTACTTC
NA	NA	TRBV7-5	TRBJ1-5	CARSQDRGGGNQPQHF	TGTGCCAGAAGCCAGGACAGGGGAGGGGGCAATCAGCCCCAGCATTTT
NA	TRBD1	TRBV2	TRBJ1-5	CASSEDRGNQPQHF	TGTGCCAGCAGCGAAGACAGGGGAAATCAGCCCCAGCATTTT
NA	NA	TRBV30	TRBJ1-3	CAWSVLLHSGNTIYF	TGTGCCTGGAGTGTACTGCTCCACTCTGGAAACACCATATATTTT
few	TRBD1	TRBV19	TRBJ1-1	CASSKGPGQGDHTEAFF	TGTGCCAGTAGTAAGGGCCCGGGACAGGGGGATCATACTGAAGCTTTCTTT
NA	NA	TRBV6-5	TRBJ2-7	CASSVYREEGYEQYF	TGTGCCAGCAGCGTTTACAGGGAAGAAGGCTACGAGCAGTACTTC
NA	NA	TRBV7-9	TRBJ2-7	CASSPEGGYEQYF	TGTGCCAGCAGCCCCGAGGGTGGCTACGAGCAGTACTTC
NA	NA	TRBV18	TRBJ2-4	CASSPPMEILRGIQYF	TGTGCCAGCTCACCACCGATGGAAATTCTCCGGGGCATTCAGTACTTC
NA	TRBD1	TRBV12-3/TRBV12-4	TRBJ1-2	CASSLGQGAGYTF	TGTGCCAGCAGCCTCGGACAGGGAGCTGGCTACACCTTC
NA	TRBD1	TRBV18	TRBJ2-7	CASSLGVGQRYEQYF	TGTGCCAGCTCCCTTGGGGTGGGACAGCGCTACGAGCAGTACTTC
NA	NA	TRBV19	TRBJ1-5	CASSPLRGRNQPQHF	TGTGCCAGTAGTCCACTAAGGGGTCGCAATCAGCCCCAGCATTTT
NA	TRBD2	TRBV11-3	TRBJ2-2	CATGGGNTGELFF	TGTGCCACCGGGGGGGGGAACACCGGGGAGCTGTTTTTT
NA	NA	TRBV5-5	TRBJ1-2	CASSPTLGDNYGYTF	TGTGCCAGCAGCCCGACGCTGGGAGACAACTATGGCTACACCTTC